This record covers a single T cell receptor beta chain. Its specificity is not known. This record belongs to a study of cytomegalovirus exposure and HLA in healthy donors. Study overall: An early data release held tens of millions of unique TCRs from HLA-typed donors. Regarding the study as a whole: The authors confirmed in vitro that a few CMV-associated chains were specific for CMV antigens. Cytomegalovirus-associated status was assigned to about 170 TCR beta chains.

Primers included in the PCR were 60 Vbeta and 13 Jbeta primers. The data were produced by immunoSEQ multiplex PCR, yet TCRdb's version contains in-frame clones alone and is incomplete. Among 110,000 or so clones listed, 70% to 85% were seen once. Germline lookup yields CDR1 SGHDT and CDR2 YYEEEE. The ends lost 3 bases at V and 0 bases at J; junction bases unmatched: 9. This CDR3 region has 18 residues. This TCR was sampled from a woman aged 18-29 years in good health and CMV-seronegative. This chain uses TRBV5-6 with TRBJ2-6, with 7 bases matching TRBD1. The sample was PBMCs. CDR3 in amino acids: CASSYPGQALSGANVLTF. Written as DNA, the CDR3 is TGTGCCAGCAGCTATCCCGGACAGGCCCTCTCTGGGGCCAACGTCCTGACTTTC.